This T cell receptor beta chain was found in a study of blood T cells in healthy people across ages. The second PCR ran about 6 to 11 cycles with a sample-barcoded 5' primer and J-beta primers. TCRdb recomputed calls from the 5' RACE reads with MiXCR, one row per CDR3 protein. In the table there are fewer than 2 million distinct CDR3 sequences, around 42% of which are singletons. This clonotype has at least ten counts. Its antigen is undetermined. Trimming stripped 7 bases from V and 2 bases from J, with 7 bases between. The CDR3 extends over 12 amino acids. Germline V gene sequence: CDR1 SGDLS, CDR2 YYNGEE. The study, taken as a whole, reports: Possibly, changes in expanded clonotypes were confounded because donor CMV status was unknown.

The receptor was isolated from a human donor in good health. J is TRBJ2-1 and V is TRBV9; the D is unclear. The sequencing input was blood. Here the CDR3 reads CASGEAYNEQFF. CDR3 bases: TGTGCCAGCGGTGAGGCCTACAATGAGCAGTTCTTC.